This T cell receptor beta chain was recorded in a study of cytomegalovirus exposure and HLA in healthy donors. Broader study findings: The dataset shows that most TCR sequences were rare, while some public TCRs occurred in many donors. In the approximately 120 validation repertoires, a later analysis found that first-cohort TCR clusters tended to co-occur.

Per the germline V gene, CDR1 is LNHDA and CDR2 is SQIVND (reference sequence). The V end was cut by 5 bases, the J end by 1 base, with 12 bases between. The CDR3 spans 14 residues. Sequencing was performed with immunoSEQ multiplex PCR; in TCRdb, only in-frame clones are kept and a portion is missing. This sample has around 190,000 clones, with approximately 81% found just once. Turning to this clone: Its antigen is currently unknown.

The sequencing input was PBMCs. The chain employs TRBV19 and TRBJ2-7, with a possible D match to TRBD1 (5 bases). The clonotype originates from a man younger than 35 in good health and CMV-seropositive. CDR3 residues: CASSLRVASYEQYF. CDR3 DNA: TGTGCCAGTAGTCTCAGGGTCGCGTCCTACGAGCAGTACTTC.